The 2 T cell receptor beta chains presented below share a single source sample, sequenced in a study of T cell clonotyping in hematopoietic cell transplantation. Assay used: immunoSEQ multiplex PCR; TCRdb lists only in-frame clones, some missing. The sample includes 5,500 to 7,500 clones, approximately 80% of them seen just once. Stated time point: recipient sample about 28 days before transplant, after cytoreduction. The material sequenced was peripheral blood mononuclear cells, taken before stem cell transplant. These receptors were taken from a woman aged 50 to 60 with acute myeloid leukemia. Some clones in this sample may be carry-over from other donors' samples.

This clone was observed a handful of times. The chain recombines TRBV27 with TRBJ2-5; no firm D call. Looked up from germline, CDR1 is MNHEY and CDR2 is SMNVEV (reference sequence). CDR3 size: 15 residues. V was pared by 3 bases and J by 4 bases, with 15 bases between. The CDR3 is CASSFRDGRRETQYF. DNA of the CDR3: TGTGCCAGCAGTTTCCGAGATGGTCGGCGAGAGACCCAGTACTTC.

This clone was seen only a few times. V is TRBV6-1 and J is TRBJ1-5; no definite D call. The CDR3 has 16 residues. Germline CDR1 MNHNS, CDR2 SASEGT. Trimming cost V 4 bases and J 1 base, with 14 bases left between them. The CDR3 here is CASSVRPGMSNQPQHF. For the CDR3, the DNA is TGTGCCAGCAGTGTCAGGCCCGGGATGAGCAATCAGCCCCAGCATTTT.